The clone carrying this T cell receptor beta chain was seen ten or more times. No antigen is known for it. These data are taken from a study of shared clonotypes between healthy human individuals. Study as a whole: Per donor, three plates held CD4 naive cells, three held CD4 memory, two held CD8 naive and one held CD8 memory. Findings of the study overall: Tissues were not sampled, only blood, and their repertoires likely differ.

CDR3 size: 13 residues. V trimming: 2 bases; J trimming: 12 bases; junction bases outside the gene matches: 9. Germline V gene lookup returns CDR1 MNHEY and CDR2 SMNVEV (reference sequence). Profiling relied on immunoSEQ multiplex PCR, and the TCRdb table lists in-frame clones only, not all of them. The sample lists some 680,000 clones, roughly 73% seen once, with around 2% in the top ten. Sequenced material: memory CD4+ T cells sorted from blood. Subset specified: CD45RA-negative fraction. V is TRBV27 and J is TRBJ1-2; 7 bases agree with TRBD1. The receptor's source is a woman under 40 in good health. CDR3 sequence: CASSLGPGRGNTF. The DNA of the CDR3 is TGTGCCAGCAGTTTAGGTCCCGGCAGGGGGAACACCTTC.